One sample yielded the 32 T cell receptor beta chains listed below, sequenced in a study of blood T cell repertoires in COVID-19. The protocol was immunoSEQ multiplex PCR, while the TCRdb copy is restricted to in-frame clones and leaves out a portion. Counted here are 190,000 or so clones, about nine tenths occurring once; the ten biggest clones make up about 0.81%. Material: peripheral blood. The receptors were sampled from an older woman with acute or convalescent COVID-19.

V gene TRBV5-6 combines with J gene TRBJ2-1; 8 bases are a match to TRBD2. Per the germline V gene, CDR1 is SGHDT and CDR2 is YYEEEE. The CDR3 extends over 16 amino acids. V dropped 3 bases and J dropped 2; count of bases not matched to a gene: 7. The CDR3 DNA reads as TGTGCCAGCAGCTCTCGTAGCGGGACTACCTACAATGAGCAGTTCTTC. Its protein is CASSSRSGTTYNEQFF.

The chain recombines TRBV27 with TRBJ2-7; 7 bases match TRBD1. The CDR3 loop spans 13 amino acids. CDR1 is MNHEY, CDR2 SMNVEV, per germline (reference sequence). Unmatched junction bases numbered 4, after V lost 6 bases and J lost 2 bases. DNA of the CDR3: TGTGCCAGCAGAAGACAGGGCCCCTACGAGCAGTACTTC. Amino acids: CASRRQGPYEQYF.

This chain links TRBV10-3 with TRBJ1-2; 11 bases are a match to TRBD1. The CDR3 extends over 15 amino acids. The trim removed 4 bases at V and 7 bases at J, leaving 8 bases unmatched. The V gene's germline CDR1 is ENHRY and CDR2 SYGVKD. CDR3 bases: TGTGCCATCAGTGCCGGGACAGGGGGAGCGGGTGGCTACACCTTC. Its translation is CAISAGTGGAGGYTF.

In DNA, the CDR3 is TGTGCCAGCTCGCCGTCGAGGGTCGAGCAGTACTTC. Protein product: CASSPSRVEQYF. The V gene is TRBV18, the J gene TRBJ2-7; a weak D match, TRBD2 (5 bases). V lost 6 bases and J lost 6, with 12 bases in between. Germline assignment: CDR1 KGHSH and CDR2 LQKENI. This CDR3 contains 12 residues.

The gene calls are TRBV11-3 and TRBJ1-1; 10 bases map to TRBD1. Losses at the gene ends were 5 bases for V and 2 bases for J; bases not matched to a gene: 5. CDR1 is SGHNT, CDR2 YENEEA, per germline. CDR3 length: 15 amino acids. In DNA, the CDR3 is TGTGCCAGCAGCCCGCGGGACAGGGGAAACACTGAAGCTTTCTTT. This gives the protein CASSPRDRGNTEAFF.

V is TRBV27 and J is TRBJ2-7, with 8 bases matching TRBD2. The V and J ends lost 3 bases and 2 bases, in that order; junction bases with no gene match: 6. The CDR3 is 15 residues long. Germline V gene lookup returns CDR1 MNHEY and CDR2 SMNVEV (reference sequence). The CDR3 DNA follows: TGTGCCAGCAGTTTGTCAGCGGGAGCCACCTACGAGCAGTACTTC. Translation: CASSLSAGATYEQYF.

This chain uses TRBV12-5 with TRBJ1-1; 7 bases align to TRBD1. CDR1 LGHNT and CDR2 FRNRAP come from the germline V gene. The CDR3 totals 13 residues. J was trimmed by 6 bases and V by 4 bases; bases with no gene match: 5. CDR3 bases: TGTGCTAGTGGTTCAGGGGGTTGGTCTGAAGCTTTCTTT. It yields the protein CASGSGGWSEAFF. The full variable domain, in which reference TRBV12-5 and TRBJ1-1 provide the parts outside the CDR3, is DARVTQTPRHKVTEMGQEVTMRCQPILGHNTVFWYRQTMMQGLELLAYFRNRAPLDDSGMPKDRFSAEMPDATLATLKIQPSEPRDSAVYFCASGSGGWSEAFFGQGTRLTVV.

The CDR3 reads CASSSQGGSTEAFF. CDR3 nucleotide sequence: TGTGCCAGCAGCTCCCAGGGAGGGTCCACTGAAGCTTTCTTT. The V and J genes are TRBV4-2 and TRBJ1-1; tentatively, D is TRBD1 (5 bases). V lost 5 bases, J lost 4 bases, and 14 bases lay in between. Per the germline V gene, CDR1 is LGHNA and CDR2 is YNFKEQ. The length of the CDR3 is 14 residues.

The rearrangement links TRBV6-5 to TRBJ2-3; D is perhaps TRBD2 (6 bases). The V end lost 2 bases, the J end lost 2 bases, and 14 bases lay between the germline ends. CDR1 is MNHEY and CDR2 is SVGAGI in the germline V gene. This CDR3 contains 16 residues. CDR3 residues: CASSYQVQRVTDTQYF. The DNA for the CDR3 is TGTGCCAGCAGTTACCAGGTACAGCGGGTCACAGATACGCAGTATTTT.

The V and J genes are TRBV5-1 and TRBJ2-5; tentative D call: TRBD2 (7 bases). In germline, CDR1 is SGHRS, CDR2 YFSETQ. V lost 0 bases, J lost 2 bases, and 17 bases lay in between. The CDR3 extends over 17 amino acids. The CDR3 nucleotides read TGCGCCAGCAGCTTGGCCGTGGGGGGGCTCCTACAAGAGACCCAGTACTTC. This encodes CASSLAVGGLLQETQYF.

This chain links TRBV5-1 with TRBJ2-3, with D possibly matching TRBD1 (6 bases). Trimming took 4 bases from V and 4 from J, leaving 10 bases between them. This CDR3 spans 13 amino acids. In germline, CDR1 is SGHRS, CDR2 YFSETQ. DNA of the CDR3: TGCGCCAGCAGCACCTACAGGGCAGATACGCAGTATTTT. Amino acid sequence: CASSTYRADTQYF.

V is TRBV3-1 (or the pseudogene TRBV3-2) and J is TRBJ1-5; 7 bases fit TRBD1. After removal of 4 bases from V and 6 bases from J, the junction contained 12 bases not matched to a gene. This CDR3 has 16 residues. Per germline, CDR1 LGHDT and CDR2 YNNKEL (reference sequence). Written as DNA, the CDR3 is TGTGCCAGCAGCCTCTCGGCAGGGGGGATAGTTCAGCCCCAGCATTTT. Translation: CASSLSAGGIVQPQHF.

V usage is TRBV12-5 and J usage is TRBJ2-1; maybe TRBD1 (6 bases). The V gene lost 1 base and the J gene lost 10 bases, with 17 bases spanning the gap. The CDR3 spans 15 residues. Germline CDR1 is LGHNT and CDR2 is FRNRAP. As DNA, the CDR3 is TGTGCTAGTGGTTTGGGGGCCCACAGGGTTTCCGAGCAGTTCTTC. It encodes CASGLGAHRVSEQFF.

The rearrangement links TRBV5-1 to TRBJ2-1; 8 positions agree with TRBD2. The CDR3 is 16 amino acids. V trimming: 4 bases; J trimming: 0 bases; junction bases outside the gene matches: 6. From germline, CDR1 is SGHRS and CDR2 YFSETQ. CDR3 amino acids: CASSTAGVSSYNEQFF. The CDR3 coding sequence is TGCGCCAGCAGCACAGCGGGGGTAAGCTCCTACAATGAGCAGTTCTTC.

This chain connects TRBV6-5 to TRBJ2-2; D remains unclear. V was trimmed by 5 bases and J by 4 bases, leaving 11 bases between them. The CDR3 loop spans 14 amino acids. From germline, CDR1 is MNHEY and CDR2 SVGAGI. CDR3 protein: CASSQLLGTGELFF. The CDR3 nucleotides are TGTGCCAGCAGTCAACTCCTAGGCACCGGGGAGCTGTTTTTT.

The J gene is TRBJ2-1, the V gene TRBV7-2; D not resolved. Germline V gene data show CDR1 as SGHTA and CDR2 as FQGNSA. The CDR3 covers 13 residues. V was pared by 7 bases and J by 2 bases, with 9 bases between. The CDR3: CASNPVTYNEQFF. CDR3 in DNA: TGTGCCAGCAACCCAGTCACCTACAATGAGCAGTTCTTC. The full variable domain, completed using reference TRBV7-2 and TRBJ2-1, is GAGVSQSPSNKVTEKGKDVELRCDPISGHTALYWYRQSLGQGLEFLIYFQGNSAPDKSGLPSDRFSAERTGGSVSTLTIQRTQQEDSAVYLCASNPVTYNEQFFGPGTRLTVL.

The V call is TRBV5-1, the J call TRBJ1-3, with D uncertain. The CDR3 consists of 13 residues. Trimming removed 0 bases at V and 4 bases at J, with 5 bases between. The germline V gene encodes CDR1 SGHRS and CDR2 YFSETQ. This CDR3 is CASSLGRGNTIYF. Written as DNA, the CDR3 is TGCGCCAGCAGCTTGGGCAGAGGAAACACCATATATTTT.

The rearrangement joins TRBV28 to TRBJ1-5; D gene unclear. In germline, CDR1 is MDHEN, CDR2 SYDVKM. The CDR3 is 14 amino acids. The V and J ends lost 2 bases and 3 bases respectively, with 8 bases between them. CDR3 nucleotides: TGTGCCAGCAGTTTACGGGGAAACAATCAGCCCCAGCATTTT. The encoded protein is CASSLRGNNQPQHF.

This clone was detected once. The chain combines TRBV4-1 with TRBJ2-3; 12 bases line up with TRBD2. Germline trimming cut 3 bases from V and 4 bases from J; bases unmatched to any gene: 5. This CDR3 region has 16 residues. Looked up from germline, CDR1 is MGHRA and CDR2 is YSYEKL. CDR3 protein: CASSHLTSGGSDTQYF. CDR3 DNA sequence: TGCGCCAGCAGCCACCTAACTAGCGGGGGGTCAGATACGCAGTATTTT.

This clone appeared a few times. The CDR3 is CASSLLALGLSGGNEQFF. The CDR3 nucleotides read TGCGCCAGCAGCCTATTAGCATTGGGACTTTCAGGGGGGAATGAGCAGTTCTTC. V gene TRBV5-1 combines with J gene TRBJ2-1, with D perhaps matching TRBD1 (7 bases). V gave up 4 bases and J gave up 7 bases, with 27 bases separating them. The length of the CDR3 is 18 residues. Germline V gene data show CDR1 as SGHRS and CDR2 as YFSETQ.

This chain connects TRBV5-1 to TRBJ1-1, with D tentatively TRBD1 (5 bases). This CDR3 comprises 13 residues. Trimming left V 2 bases short and J 6 bases short, with 11 bases between. Germline lookup yields CDR1 SGHRS and CDR2 YFSETQ. The CDR3 is CASSLGAPAEAFF. The CDR3 DNA sequence: TGCGCCAGCAGCTTAGGGGCTCCCGCTGAAGCTTTCTTT. Full variable domain (missing parts from reference TRBV5-1 and TRBJ1-1): KAGVTQTPRYLIKTRGQQVTLSCSPISGHRSVSWYQQTPGQGLQFLFEYFSETQRNKGNFPGRFSGRQFSNSRSEMNVSTLELGDSALYLCASSLGAPAEAFFGQGTRLTVV.

The CDR3 region is CATSEPNKGVRGTQYF. The CDR3 nucleotides read TGTGCCACCAGTGAGCCTAACAAGGGGGTGCGCGGTACGCAGTATTTT. This chain links TRBV24-1 with TRBJ2-3; D perhaps matches TRBD1 (6 bases). The CDR3 has 16 residues. Deletions cut 4 bases from V and 8 bases from J, with 21 bases between. Germline V gene data show CDR1 as KGHDR and CDR2 as SFDVKD.

The chain employs TRBV5-1 and TRBJ2-1; TRBD2 aligns across 7 bases. The germline CDR1 and CDR2 sequences are SGHRS and YFSETQ. There are 18 residues in the CDR3. The V segment lost 4 bases and the J segment 0 bases; nucleotides outside the gene matches: 13. CDR3 sequence reads: CASSPISKLASSYNEQFF. Written as DNA, the CDR3 is TGCGCCAGCAGCCCCATATCAAAACTAGCGAGCTCCTACAATGAGCAGTTCTTC.

The V gene is TRBV14, the J gene TRBJ2-1; 7 bases align to TRBD2. The CDR3 covers 13 residues. Germline values: CDR1 SGHDN, CDR2 FVKESK. V lost 1 base to trimming and J lost 10 bases; unmatched junction nucleotides: 4. In DNA form, the CDR3 reads TGTGCCAGCAGCCAAGTCCCTAGCGGAGAGCAGTTCTTC. Amino acid sequence: CASSQVPSGEQFF.

The gene calls are TRBV29-1 and TRBJ2-7; possibly TRBD1 for D (5 bases). The CDR3 is 11 amino acids. Between the trimmed V and J ends, which lost 7 bases and 4 bases, there was a span of 11 bases. Germline values: CDR1 SQVTM, CDR2 ANQGSEA. The CDR3 loop is CSETRVYEQYF. The DNA of the CDR3 is TGCAGCGAAACCAGGGTTTACGAGCAGTACTTC.

V gene TRBV7-3 combines with J gene TRBJ1-5; D remains ambiguous. Per the germline V gene, CDR1 is SGHTA and CDR2 is FQGTGA. Trimming removed 0 bases at V and 4 bases at J, with 4 bases between. The CDR3 length is 13 residues. The CDR3 DNA is TGTGCCAGCAGCTTAACCTTGAATCAGCCCCAGCATTTT. The encoded protein is CASSLTLNQPQHF. The variable domain in full, with the rest retrieved from reference TRBV7-3 and TRBJ1-5, is GAGVSQTPSNKVTEKGKYVELRCDPISGHTALYWYRQSLGQGPEFLIYFQGTGAADDSGLPNDRFFAVRPEGSVSTLKIQRTERGDSAVYLCASSLTLNQPQHFGDGTRLSIL.

This chain connects TRBV2 to TRBJ2-5; D is perhaps TRBD1 (5 bases). This CDR3 has 13 residues. The germline V gene has CDR1 SNHLY and CDR2 FYNNEI. V lost 6 bases and J lost 5, with 13 bases in between. In DNA, the CDR3 is TGTGCCAGCAGACGACAGCCCCGGGAGACCCAGTACTTC. Translated: CASRRQPRETQYF.

The chain employs TRBV6-5 and TRBJ2-5; D is unclear. Germline CDR1 and CDR2: MNHEY and SVGAGI. V shed 4 bases and J shed 2 bases, with 14 bases lying between them. This CDR3 region has 15 residues. The CDR3 nucleotides read TGTGCCAGCAGTTCCCAACCCGGAGCGCAAGAGACCCAGTACTTC. It specifies CASSSQPGAQETQYF.

V usage is TRBV27 and J usage is TRBJ1-3, with D possibly TRBD1 on 5 matching bases. V dropped 0 bases and J dropped 0 bases, with 12 bases sitting between them. Germline lookup yields CDR1 MNHEY and CDR2 SMNVEV (reference sequence). The CDR3 totals 17 residues. The CDR3 DNA reads as TGTGCCAGCAGTTTATCCGCCCCAGGGAACTCTGGAAACACCATATATTTT. Its protein product is CASSLSAPGNSGNTIYF.

The rearrangement uses TRBV6-2 or TRBV6-3 and TRBJ1-5, with D tentatively TRBD1 (5 bases). Trimming left V 0 bases short and J 5 bases short, with 11 bases between. The CDR3 consists of 15 residues. Germline CDR1 reads MNHEY; CDR2 reads SVGEGT. The CDR3 protein is CASSYSDGGHQPQHF. In DNA form, the CDR3 reads TGTGCCAGCAGTTACTCGGACGGGGGTCATCAGCCCCAGCATTTT.

The chain is built from TRBV10-1 and TRBJ2-2; D is unresolved. Germline values: CDR1 WNHNN, CDR2 SYGVQD (reference sequence). V was trimmed by 8 bases and J by 0 bases, leaving 7 bases between them. CDR3 length: 13 residues. The DNA of the CDR3 is TGCGCCAGCGCACTGTCGAACACCGGGGAGCTGTTTTTT. Amino acid sequence: CASALSNTGELFF.

This rearrangement joins TRBV6-1 to TRBJ2-5, with D maybe TRBD2 (5 bases). Germline-derived CDR1 and CDR2 are MNHNS and SASEGT. The CDR3 is made up of 15 amino acids. The V and J ends lost 2 bases and 2 bases respectively, with 12 bases between them. The CDR3 here is CASSEYRTLQETQYF. For the CDR3, the DNA is TGTGCCAGCAGTGAATATAGGACTTTGCAAGAGACCCAGTACTTC.